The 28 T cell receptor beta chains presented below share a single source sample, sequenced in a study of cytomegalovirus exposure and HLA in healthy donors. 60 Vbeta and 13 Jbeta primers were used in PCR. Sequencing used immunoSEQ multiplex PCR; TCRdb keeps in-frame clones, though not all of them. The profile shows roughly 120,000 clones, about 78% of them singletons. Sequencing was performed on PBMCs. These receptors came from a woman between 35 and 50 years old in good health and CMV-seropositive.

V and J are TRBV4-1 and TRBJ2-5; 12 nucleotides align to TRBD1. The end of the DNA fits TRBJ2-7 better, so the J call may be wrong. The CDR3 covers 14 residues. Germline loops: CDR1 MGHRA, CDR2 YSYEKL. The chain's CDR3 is CASSPPGQGAEQYF. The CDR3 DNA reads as TGCGCCAGCAGCCCACCGGGACAGGGGGCCGAGCAGTACTTC.

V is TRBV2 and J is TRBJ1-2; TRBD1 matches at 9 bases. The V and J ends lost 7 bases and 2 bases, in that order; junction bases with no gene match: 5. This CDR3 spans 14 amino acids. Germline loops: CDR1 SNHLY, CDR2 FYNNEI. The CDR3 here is CASKRDRANYGYTF. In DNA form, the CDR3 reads TGTGCCAGCAAGAGGGACAGGGCGAACTATGGCTACACCTTC.

The CDR3 DNA follows: TGCGCCAGCAGCAAGCCGGGACAGGGGCGGGCCGGGGAGCTGTTTTTT. Protein: CASSKPGQGRAGELFF. The chain links TRBV5-1 to TRBJ2-2; 10 bases align to TRBD1. The CDR3 covers 16 residues. Germline V gives CDR1 SGHRS, CDR2 YFSETQ. Trimming at V came to 4 bases and at J to 6 bases, leaving 9 bases not matched to a gene.

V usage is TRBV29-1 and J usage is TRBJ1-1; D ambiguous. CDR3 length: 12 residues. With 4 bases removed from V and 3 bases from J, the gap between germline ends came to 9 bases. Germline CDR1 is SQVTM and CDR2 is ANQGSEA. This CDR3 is CSVVREYTEAFF. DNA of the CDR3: TGCAGCGTTGTTCGGGAGTACACTGAAGCTTTCTTT.

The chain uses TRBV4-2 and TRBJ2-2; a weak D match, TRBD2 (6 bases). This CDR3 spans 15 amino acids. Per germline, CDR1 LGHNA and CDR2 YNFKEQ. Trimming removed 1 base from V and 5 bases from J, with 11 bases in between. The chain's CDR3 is CASSQASGLTGELFF. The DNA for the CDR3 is TGTGCCAGCAGCCAAGCTTCGGGACTGACCGGGGAGCTGTTTTTT.

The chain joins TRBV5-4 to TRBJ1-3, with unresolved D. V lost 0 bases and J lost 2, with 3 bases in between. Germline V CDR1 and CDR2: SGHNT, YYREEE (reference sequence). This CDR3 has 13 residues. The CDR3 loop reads CASSLGPGNTIYF. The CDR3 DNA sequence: TGTGCCAGCAGCTTGGGGCCTGGAAACACCATATATTTT.

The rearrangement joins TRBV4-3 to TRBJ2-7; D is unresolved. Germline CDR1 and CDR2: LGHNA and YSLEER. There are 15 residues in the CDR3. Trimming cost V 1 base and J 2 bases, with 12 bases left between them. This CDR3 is CASSQGLRGPYEQYF. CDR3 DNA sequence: TGCGCCAGCAGCCAAGGTCTGAGAGGCCCCTACGAGCAGTACTTC.

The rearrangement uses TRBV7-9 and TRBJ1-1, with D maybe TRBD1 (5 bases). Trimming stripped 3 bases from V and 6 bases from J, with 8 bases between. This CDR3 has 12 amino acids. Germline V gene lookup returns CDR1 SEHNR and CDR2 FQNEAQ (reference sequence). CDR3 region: CASSLQGPEAFF. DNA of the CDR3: TGTGCCAGCAGCTTGCAGGGCCCTGAAGCTTTCTTT.

In DNA form, the CDR3 reads TGCGCCAGCAGCTTCTCCAGCGGGGGGCCGAATGAGCAGTTCTTC. It translates to CASSFSSGGPNEQFF. V gene TRBV5-1 combines with J gene TRBJ2-1, with 9 nucleotides matching TRBD2. The germline CDR1 and CDR2 sequences are SGHRS and YFSETQ. The CDR3 sequence is 15 residues long. The trim removed 2 bases at V and 7 bases at J, leaving 7 bases unmatched.

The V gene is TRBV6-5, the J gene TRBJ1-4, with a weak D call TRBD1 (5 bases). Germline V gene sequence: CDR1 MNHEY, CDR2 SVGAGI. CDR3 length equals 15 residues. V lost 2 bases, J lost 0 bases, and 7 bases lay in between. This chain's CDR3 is CASSYVGATNEKLFF. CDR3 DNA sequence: TGTGCCAGCAGTTACGTAGGGGCAACTAATGAAAAACTGTTTTTT.

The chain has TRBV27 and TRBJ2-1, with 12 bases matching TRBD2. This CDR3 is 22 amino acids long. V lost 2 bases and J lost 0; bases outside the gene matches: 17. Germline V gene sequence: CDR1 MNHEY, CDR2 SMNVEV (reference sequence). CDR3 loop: CASSLRPGQLAGGYSSYNEQFF. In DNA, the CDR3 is TGTGCCAGCAGTTTACGCCCAGGGCAACTAGCGGGGGGCTACAGCTCCTACAATGAGCAGTTCTTC.

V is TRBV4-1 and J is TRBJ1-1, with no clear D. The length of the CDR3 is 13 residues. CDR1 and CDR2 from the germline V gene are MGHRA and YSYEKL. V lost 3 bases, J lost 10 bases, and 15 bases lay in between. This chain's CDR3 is CASSHLDGERAFF. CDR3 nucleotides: TGCGCCAGCAGCCACCTGGACGGGGAAAGAGCTTTCTTT.

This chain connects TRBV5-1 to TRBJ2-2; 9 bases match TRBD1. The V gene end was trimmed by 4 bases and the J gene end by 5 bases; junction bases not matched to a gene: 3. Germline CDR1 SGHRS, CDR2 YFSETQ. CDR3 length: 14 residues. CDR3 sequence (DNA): TGCGCCAGCAGCGTGGACAGGGGAACCGGGGAGCTGTTTTTT. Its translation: CASSVDRGTGELFF.

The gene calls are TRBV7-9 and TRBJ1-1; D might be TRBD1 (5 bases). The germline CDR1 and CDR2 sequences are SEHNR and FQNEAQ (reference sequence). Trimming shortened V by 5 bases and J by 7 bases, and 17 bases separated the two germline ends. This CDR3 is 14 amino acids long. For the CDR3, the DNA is TGTGCCAGCAGCCTAGGGACCCGGGGGTATGAAGCTTTCTTT. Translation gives CASSLGTRGYEAFF. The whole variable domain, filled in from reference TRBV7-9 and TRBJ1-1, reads DTGVSQNPRHKITKRGQNVTFRCDPISEHNRLYWYRQTLGQGPEFLTYFQNEAQLEKSRLLSDRFSAERPKGSFSTLEIQRTEQGDSAMYLCASSLGTRGYEAFFGQGTRLTVV.

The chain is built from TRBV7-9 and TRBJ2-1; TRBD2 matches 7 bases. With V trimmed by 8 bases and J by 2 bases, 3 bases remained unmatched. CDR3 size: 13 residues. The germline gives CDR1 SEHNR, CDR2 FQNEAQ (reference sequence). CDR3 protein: CASRDYTYNEQFF. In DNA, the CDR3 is TGTGCCAGCCGGGACTATACCTACAATGAGCAGTTCTTC.

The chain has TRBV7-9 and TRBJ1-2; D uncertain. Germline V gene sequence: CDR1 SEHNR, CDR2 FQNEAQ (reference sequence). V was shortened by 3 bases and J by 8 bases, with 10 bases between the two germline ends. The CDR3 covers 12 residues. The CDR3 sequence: CASSLGPRGYTF. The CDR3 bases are TGTGCCAGCAGCTTGGGCCCCCGGGGCTACACCTTC.

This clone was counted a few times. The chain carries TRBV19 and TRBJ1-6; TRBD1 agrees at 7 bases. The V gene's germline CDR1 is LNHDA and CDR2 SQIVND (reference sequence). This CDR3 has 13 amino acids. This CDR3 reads CADLQGSNSPLHF. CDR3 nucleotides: TGTGCAGATTTACAGGGGAGCAATTCACCCCTCCACTTT.

The CDR3 sequence is CASSQDQALSTDTQYF. The CDR3 DNA sequence: TGCGCCAGCAGCCAAGATCAAGCGCTTAGCACAGATACGCAGTATTTT. The chain combines TRBV4-1 with TRBJ2-3; D remains unclear. V gave up 0 bases and J gave up 0 bases, with 10 bases separating them. The CDR3 spans 16 residues. Germline values: CDR1 MGHRA, CDR2 YSYEKL.

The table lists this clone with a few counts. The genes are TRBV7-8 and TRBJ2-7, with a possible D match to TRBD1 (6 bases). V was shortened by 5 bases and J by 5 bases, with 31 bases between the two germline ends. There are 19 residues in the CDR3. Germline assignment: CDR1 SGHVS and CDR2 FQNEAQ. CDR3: CASSLPTGGQPHGADEQYF. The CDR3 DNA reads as TGTGCCAGCAGCCTCCCGACAGGAGGTCAGCCCCACGGCGCCGACGAGCAGTACTTC.

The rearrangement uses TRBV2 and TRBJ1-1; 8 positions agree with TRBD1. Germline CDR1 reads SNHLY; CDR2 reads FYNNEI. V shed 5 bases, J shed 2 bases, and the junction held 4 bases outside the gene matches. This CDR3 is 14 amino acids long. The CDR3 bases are TGTGCCAGCAGTACAGGGGGAGGAAACACTGAAGCTTTCTTT. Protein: CASSTGGGNTEAFF.

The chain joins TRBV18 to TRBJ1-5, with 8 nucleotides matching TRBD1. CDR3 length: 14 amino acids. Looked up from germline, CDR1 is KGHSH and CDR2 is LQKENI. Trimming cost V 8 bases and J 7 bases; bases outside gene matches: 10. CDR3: CASQQGGRGQPQHF. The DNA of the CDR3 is TGTGCCAGCCAACAGGGGGGCCGAGGGCAGCCCCAGCATTTT.

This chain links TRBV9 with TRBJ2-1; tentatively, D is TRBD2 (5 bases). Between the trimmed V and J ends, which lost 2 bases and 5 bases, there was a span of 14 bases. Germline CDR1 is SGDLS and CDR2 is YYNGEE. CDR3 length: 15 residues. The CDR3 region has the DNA TGTGCCAGCAGCGTGAGGGCCGCGATGAACAATGAGCAGTTCTTC. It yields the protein CASSVRAAMNNEQFF.

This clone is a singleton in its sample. The CDR3 nucleotides read TGTGCCAGCAGTGGGGGGACAGGGGGCTTTGAAAAACTGTTTTTT. Amino acids: CASSGGTGGFEKLFF. The chain recombines TRBV6-1 with TRBJ1-4, with TRBD1 identical over 12 bases. V shed 4 bases and J 7 bases; nucleotides not matched to a gene: 4. The length of the CDR3 is 15 residues. The V gene's germline CDR1 is MNHNS and CDR2 SASEGT.

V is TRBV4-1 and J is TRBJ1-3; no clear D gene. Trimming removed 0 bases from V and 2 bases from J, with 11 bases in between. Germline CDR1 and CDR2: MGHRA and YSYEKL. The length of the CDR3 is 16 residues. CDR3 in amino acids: CASSQDGASTGNTIYF. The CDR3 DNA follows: TGCGCCAGCAGCCAAGATGGAGCGAGTACTGGAAACACCATATATTTT.

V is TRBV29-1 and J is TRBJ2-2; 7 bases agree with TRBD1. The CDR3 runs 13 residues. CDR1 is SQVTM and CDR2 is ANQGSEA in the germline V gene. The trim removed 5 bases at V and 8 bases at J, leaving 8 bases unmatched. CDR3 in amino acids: CSVMGQSVGELFF. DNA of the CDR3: TGCAGCGTTATGGGACAGTCGGTGGGGGAGCTGTTTTTT.

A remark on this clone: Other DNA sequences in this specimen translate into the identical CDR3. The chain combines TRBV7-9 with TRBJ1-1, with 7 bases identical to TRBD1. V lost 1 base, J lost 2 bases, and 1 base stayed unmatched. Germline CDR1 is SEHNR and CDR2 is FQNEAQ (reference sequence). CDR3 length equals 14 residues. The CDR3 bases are TGTGCCAGCAGCTTAGGACAGGGAAACACTGAAGCTTTCTTT. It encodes CASSLGQGNTEAFF.

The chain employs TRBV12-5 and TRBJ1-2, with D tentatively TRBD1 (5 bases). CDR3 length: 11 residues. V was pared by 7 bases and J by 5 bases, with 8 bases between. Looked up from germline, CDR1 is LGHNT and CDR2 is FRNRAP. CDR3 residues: CASVRGYGYTF. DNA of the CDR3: TGTGCTAGTGTCCGGGGGTATGGCTACACCTTC.

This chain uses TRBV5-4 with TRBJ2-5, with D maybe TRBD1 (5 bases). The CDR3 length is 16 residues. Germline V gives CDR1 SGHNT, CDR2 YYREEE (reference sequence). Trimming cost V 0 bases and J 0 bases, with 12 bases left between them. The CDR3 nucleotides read TGTGCCAGCAGCTTGGGACAGATGAGAGACCAAGAGACCCAGTACTTC. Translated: CASSLGQMRDQETQYF.